Sequencing of this T cell receptor (beta chain) was carried out in a study of Tregs in tolerant kidney transplant recipients. Profiled with immunoSEQ multiplex PCR; TCRdb holds only in-frame clones, not every one. In all, the sample yields roughly 15,000 clones. Related graft donors supplied nonmyeloablative bone marrow transplants, and mixed chimerism was transient. Thawed PBMCs were FACS-sorted into unstimulated CD4+CD25+CD127- regulatory T cells, CD4+CD25- non-regulatory cells, CD4 and CD8 cells. The sample in question was CD4+ T cells from blood (PBMCs), obtained 12 months after the transplant. The sequence was collected from a human patient who received a combined kidney and bone marrow transplant. Some T cells may be supplied by the graft donor.

The CDR3 sequence: CASMGQGASGNTIYF. The CDR3 DNA, read in part, is TGTGCCAGTATGGGACAAGGGGCCTCTGGAAACACC. The V gene is TRBV19, the J gene TRBJ1-3, with D tentatively TRBD1 (6 bases). The read finishes 3 residues shy of the CDR3 end, and the germline J gene is used to complete it. The germline CDR1 and CDR2 sequences are LNHDA and SQIVND (reference sequence). There are 15 residues in the CDR3. Trimming shortened V by 7 bases and J by 0 bases, and 13 bases separated the two germline ends. The full variable domain, with the rest looked up from reference TRBV19 and TRBJ1-3, is DGGITQSPKYLFRKEGQNVTLSCEQNLNHDAMYWYRQDPGQGLRLIYYSQIVNDFQKGDIAEGYSVSREKKESFPLTVTSAQKNPTAFYLCASMGQGASGNTIYFGEGSWLTVV.